A selection of T cell receptor beta chains follows, all from one sample in a study of blood T cell repertoires in COVID-19. Here immunoSEQ multiplex PCR was the method, and the copy in TCRdb shows in-frame clones only, minus some. The data hold hundreds of thousands of clones, with about nine tenths observed a single time. Source material: PBMCs or T cells enriched from blood (not recorded which). The receptors stem from a man in his forties or fifties who had recovered from COVID-19. Each CDR3 is given with its conserved first and last residue. The D gene is left open where the match is weak.

J gene,D gene,V gene,CDR3 protein
TRBJ2-4,-,TRBV7-2,CASSLTSAGKNIQYF
TRBJ2-5,TRBD2,TRBV5-4,CASSPLAGKETQYF
TRBJ1-1,TRBD1,TRBV19,CASSILVGQGANTEAFF
TRBJ2-2,-,TRBV19,CASSIRQGSTGELFF
TRBJ2-1,TRBD2,TRBV11-2,CASSSGTSGGYNEQFF
TRBJ2-3,TRBD2,TRBV6-2/TRBV6-3,CASSYYGGRDTQYF
TRBJ2-1,TRBD2,TRBV13,CASSPPAGGGDYNEQFF
TRBJ2-5,TRBD1,TRBV24-1,CATSDKTGWQETQYF
TRBJ2-7,TRBD1,TRBV5-4,CASSLGQGDEQYF
TRBJ1-1,-,TRBV25-1,CASIGPWNTEAFF
TRBJ1-4,-,TRBV21-1,CASSKAGQGREKLFF
TRBJ1-6,-,TRBV21-1,CASSKVTVEGQEDSPLHF
TRBJ1-4,TRBD1,TRBV6-5,CASRDRVYNEKLFF
TRBJ2-3,TRBD2,TRBV7-3,CASSLTSGSPSTDTQYF
TRBJ2-7,-,TRBV10-2,CASSEQGTYEQYF
TRBJ2-6,-,TRBV7-9,CASGLTRPSGANVLTF
TRBJ2-1,TRBD2,TRBV7-9,CASSTQRGGHDEQFF
TRBJ2-3,TRBD2,TRBV5-6,CASSWALAGDLTDTQYF
TRBJ2-5,-,TRBV10-2,CASSGGLYPRNF
TRBJ1-5,-,TRBV7-9,CASSLGWQGSNQPQHF
TRBJ2-3,-,TRBV30,CAWSVIEDTQYF
TRBJ1-2,-,TRBV6-1,CASSEAGTNYGYTF
TRBJ2-7,TRBD1,TRBV6-5,CASRPRVTGGYEQYF
TRBJ1-5,-,TRBV30,CAWNRVGDQPQHF